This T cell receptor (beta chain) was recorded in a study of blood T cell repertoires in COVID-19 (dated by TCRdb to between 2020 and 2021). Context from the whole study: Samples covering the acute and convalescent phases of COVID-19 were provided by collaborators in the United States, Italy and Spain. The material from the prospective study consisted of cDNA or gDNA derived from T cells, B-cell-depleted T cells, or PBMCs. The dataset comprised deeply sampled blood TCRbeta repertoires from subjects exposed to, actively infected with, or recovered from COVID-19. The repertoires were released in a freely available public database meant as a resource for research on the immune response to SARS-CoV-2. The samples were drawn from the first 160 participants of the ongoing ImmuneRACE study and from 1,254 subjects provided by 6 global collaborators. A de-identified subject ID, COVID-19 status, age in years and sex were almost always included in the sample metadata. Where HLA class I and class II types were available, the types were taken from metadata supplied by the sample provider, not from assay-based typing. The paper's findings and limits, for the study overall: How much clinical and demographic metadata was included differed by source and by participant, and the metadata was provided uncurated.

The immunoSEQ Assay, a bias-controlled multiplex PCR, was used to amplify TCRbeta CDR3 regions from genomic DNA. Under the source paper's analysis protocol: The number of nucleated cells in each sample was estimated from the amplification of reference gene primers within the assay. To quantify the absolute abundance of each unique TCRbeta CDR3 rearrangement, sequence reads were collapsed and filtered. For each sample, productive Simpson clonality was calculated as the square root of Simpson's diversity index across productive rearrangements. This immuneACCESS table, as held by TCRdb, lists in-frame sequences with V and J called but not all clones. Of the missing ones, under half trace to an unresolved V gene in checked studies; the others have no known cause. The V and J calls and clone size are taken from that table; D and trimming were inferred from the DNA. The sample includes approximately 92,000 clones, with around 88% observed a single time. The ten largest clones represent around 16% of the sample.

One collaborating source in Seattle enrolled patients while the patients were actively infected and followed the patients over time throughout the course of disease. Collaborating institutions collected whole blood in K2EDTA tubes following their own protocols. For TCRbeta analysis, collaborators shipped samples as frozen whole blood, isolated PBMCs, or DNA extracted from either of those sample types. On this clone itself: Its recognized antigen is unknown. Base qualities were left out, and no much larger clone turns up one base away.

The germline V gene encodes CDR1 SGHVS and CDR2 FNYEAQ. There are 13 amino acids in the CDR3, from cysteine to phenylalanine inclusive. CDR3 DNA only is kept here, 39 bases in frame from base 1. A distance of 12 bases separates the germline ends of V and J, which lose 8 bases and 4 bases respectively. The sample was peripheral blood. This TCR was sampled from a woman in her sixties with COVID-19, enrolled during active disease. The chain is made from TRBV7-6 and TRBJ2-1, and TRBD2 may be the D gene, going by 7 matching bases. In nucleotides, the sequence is TGTGCCAGCCAAGGGGGGGGTTACAATGAGCAGTTCTTC. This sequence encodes CASQGGGYNEQFF. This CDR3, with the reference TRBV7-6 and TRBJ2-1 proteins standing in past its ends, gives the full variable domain GAGVSQSPRYKVTKRGQDVALRCDPISGHVSLYWYRQALGQGPEFLTYFNYEAQQDKSGLPNDRFSAERPEGSISTLTIQRTEQRDSAMYRCASQGGGYNEQFFGPGTRLTVL.